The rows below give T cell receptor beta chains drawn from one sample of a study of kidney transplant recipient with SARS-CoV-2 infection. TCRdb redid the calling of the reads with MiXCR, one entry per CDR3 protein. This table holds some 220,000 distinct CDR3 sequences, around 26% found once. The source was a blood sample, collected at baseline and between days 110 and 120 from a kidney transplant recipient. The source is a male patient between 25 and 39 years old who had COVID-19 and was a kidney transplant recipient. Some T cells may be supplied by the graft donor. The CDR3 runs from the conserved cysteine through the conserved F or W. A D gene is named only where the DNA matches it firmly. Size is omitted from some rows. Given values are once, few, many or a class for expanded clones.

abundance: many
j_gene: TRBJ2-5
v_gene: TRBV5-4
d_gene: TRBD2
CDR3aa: CASSSRGRAFETQYF
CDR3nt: TGTGCCAGCAGCTCACGCGGGAGGGCCTTCGAGACCCAGTACTTC

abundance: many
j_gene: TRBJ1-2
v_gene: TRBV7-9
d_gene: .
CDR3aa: CASSESSYHGKTYGYTF
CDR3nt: TGTGCCAGCAGCGAATCATCATACCATGGAAAGACCTATGGCTACACCTTC

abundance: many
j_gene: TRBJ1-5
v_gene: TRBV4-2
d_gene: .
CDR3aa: CASSHGGHSNQPQHF
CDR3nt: TGTGCCAGCAGCCACGGGGGGCATAGCAATCAGCCCCAGCATTTT

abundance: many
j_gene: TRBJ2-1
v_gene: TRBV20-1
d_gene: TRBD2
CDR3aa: CSARDWASGDNEQFF
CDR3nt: TGCAGTGCTAGAGATTGGGCTAGCGGGGACAATGAGCAGTTCTTC

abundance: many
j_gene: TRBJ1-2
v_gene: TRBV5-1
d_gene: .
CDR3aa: CASSLAQDQGGYTF
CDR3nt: TGCGCCAGCAGCTTGGCCCAGGACCAGGGTGGCTACACCTTC

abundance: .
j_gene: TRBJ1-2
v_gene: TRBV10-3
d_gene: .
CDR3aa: CAISEGRYGYTF
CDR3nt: TGTGCCATCAGCGAGGGGAGGTATGGCTACACCTTC

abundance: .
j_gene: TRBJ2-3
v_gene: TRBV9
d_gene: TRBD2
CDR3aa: CASSVESGSRVGTDTRYF
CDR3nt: TGTGCCAGCAGCGTAGAAAGCGGGAGTCGGGTTGGCACAGATACGCGGTATTTT

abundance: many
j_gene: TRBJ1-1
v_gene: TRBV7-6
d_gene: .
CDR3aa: CASSPSVAMNTEAFF
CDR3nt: TGTGCCAGCAGCCCGTCGGTGGCGATGAACACTGAAGCTTTCTTT

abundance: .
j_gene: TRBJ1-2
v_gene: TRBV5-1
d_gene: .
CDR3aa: CASGMKSVRKTYGFTF
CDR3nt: TGCGCCAGCGGGATGAAATCGGTTCGAAAGACCTATGGCTTCACCTTC

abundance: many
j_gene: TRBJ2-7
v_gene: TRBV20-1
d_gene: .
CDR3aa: CSARERDYEQYF
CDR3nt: TGCAGTGCTAGAGAGCGGGACTACGAGCAGTACTTC

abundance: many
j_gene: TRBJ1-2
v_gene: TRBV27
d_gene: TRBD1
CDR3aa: CASSRSGGSTNYGYTF
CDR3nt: TGTGCCAGCAGTCGGTCAGGGGGGAGTACTAACTATGGCTACACCTTC

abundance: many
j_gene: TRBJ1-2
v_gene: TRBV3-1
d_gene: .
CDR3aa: CASSIFSTLRKTYGYTF
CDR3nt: TGTGCCAGCAGCATCTTTAGCACCCTTCGAAAGACCTATGGCTACACCTTC

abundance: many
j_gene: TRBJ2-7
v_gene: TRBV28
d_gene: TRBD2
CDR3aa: CASGTGRLAGPYEQYF
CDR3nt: TGTGCCAGCGGAACAGGGAGGCTAGCGGGACCTTACGAGCAGTACTTC